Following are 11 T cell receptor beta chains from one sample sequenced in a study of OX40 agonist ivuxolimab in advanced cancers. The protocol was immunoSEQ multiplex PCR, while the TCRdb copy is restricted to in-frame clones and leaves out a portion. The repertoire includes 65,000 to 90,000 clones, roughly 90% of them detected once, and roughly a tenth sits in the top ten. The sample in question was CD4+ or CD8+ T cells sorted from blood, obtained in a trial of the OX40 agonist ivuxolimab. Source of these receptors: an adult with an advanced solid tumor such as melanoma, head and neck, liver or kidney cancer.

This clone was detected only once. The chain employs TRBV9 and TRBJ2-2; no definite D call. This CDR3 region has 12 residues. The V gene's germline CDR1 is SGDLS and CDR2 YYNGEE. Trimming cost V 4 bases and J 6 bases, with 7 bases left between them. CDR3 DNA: TGTGCCAGCAGCTCACTACCCGGGGAGCTGTTTTTT. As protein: CASSSLPGELFF.

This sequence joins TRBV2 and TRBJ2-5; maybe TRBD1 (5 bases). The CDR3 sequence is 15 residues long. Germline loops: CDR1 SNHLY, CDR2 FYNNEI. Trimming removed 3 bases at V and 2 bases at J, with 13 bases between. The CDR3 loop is CASSDPPGQQETQYF. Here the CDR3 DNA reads TGTGCCAGCAGTGATCCCCCAGGGCAACAAGAGACCCAGTACTTC.

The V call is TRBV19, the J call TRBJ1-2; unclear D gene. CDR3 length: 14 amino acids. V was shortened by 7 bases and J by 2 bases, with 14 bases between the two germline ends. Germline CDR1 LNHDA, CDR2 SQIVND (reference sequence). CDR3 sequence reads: CASTFGQTNYGYTF. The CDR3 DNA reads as TGTGCCAGTACGTTTGGGCAGACCAACTATGGCTACACCTTC.

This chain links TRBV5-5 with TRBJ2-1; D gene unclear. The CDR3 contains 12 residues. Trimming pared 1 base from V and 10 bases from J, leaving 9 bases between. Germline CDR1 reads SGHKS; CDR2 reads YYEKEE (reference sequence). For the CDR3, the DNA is TGTGCCAGCAGCTTGTCGCTAGGAGAGCAGTTCTTC. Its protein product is CASSLSLGEQFF.

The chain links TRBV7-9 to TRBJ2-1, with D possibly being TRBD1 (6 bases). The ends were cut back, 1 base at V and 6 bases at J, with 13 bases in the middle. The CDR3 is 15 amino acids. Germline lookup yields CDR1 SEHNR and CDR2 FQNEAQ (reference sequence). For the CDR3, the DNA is TGTGCCAGCAGCTTAGGTGAGGGGGTGGGCAATGAGCAGTTCTTC. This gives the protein CASSLGEGVGNEQFF.

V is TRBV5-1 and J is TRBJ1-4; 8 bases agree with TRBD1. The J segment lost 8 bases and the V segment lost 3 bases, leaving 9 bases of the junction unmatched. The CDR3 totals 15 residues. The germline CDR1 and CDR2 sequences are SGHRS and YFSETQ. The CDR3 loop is CASSSPQGAYEKLFF. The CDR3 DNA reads TGCGCCAGCAGCTCGCCTCAGGGGGCGTACGAAAAACTGTTTTTT.

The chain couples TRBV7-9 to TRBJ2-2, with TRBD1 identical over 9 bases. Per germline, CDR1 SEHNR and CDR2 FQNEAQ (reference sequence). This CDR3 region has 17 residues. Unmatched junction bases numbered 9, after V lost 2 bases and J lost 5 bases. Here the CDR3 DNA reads TGTGCCAGCAGCTTACCCGCGGACAGGGGTGCAACCGGGGAGCTGTTTTTT. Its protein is CASSLPADRGATGELFF. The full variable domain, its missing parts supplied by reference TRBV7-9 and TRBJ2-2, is DTGVSQNPRHKITKRGQNVTFRCDPISEHNRLYWYRQTLGQGPEFLTYFQNEAQLEKSRLLSDRFSAERPKGSFSTLEIQRTEQGDSAMYLCASSLPADRGATGELFFGEGSRLTVL.

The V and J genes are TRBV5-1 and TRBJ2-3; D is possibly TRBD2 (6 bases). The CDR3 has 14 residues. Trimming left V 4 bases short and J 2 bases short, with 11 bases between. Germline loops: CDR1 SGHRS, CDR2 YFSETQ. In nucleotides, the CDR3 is TGCGCCAGCAGCGAGGACTACACCACAGATACGCAGTATTTT. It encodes CASSEDYTTDTQYF.

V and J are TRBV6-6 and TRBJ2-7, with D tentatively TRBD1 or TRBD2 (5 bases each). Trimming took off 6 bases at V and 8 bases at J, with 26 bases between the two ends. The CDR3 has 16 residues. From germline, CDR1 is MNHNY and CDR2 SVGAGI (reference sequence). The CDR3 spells CASSQFRDPKLEKQYF. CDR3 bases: TGTGCCAGCAGCCAGTTCCGGGACCCAAAATTGGAAAAGCAGTACTTC.

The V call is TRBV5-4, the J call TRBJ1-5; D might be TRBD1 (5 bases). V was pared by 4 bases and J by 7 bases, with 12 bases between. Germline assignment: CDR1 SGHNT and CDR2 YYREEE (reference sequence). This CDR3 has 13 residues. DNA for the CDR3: TGTGCCAGCAGCGTGAAGGGGCGGCAGCCCCAGCATTTT. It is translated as CASSVKGRQPQHF.

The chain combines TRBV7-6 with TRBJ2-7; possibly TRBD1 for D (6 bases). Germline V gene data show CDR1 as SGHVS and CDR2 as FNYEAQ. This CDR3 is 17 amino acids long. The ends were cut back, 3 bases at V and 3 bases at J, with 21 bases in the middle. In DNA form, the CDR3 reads TGTGCCAGCAGCTTGTACCCAGGGACAAGGATGGACTACGAGCAGTACTTC. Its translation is CASSLYPGTRMDYEQYF. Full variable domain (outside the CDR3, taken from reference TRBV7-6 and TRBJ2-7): GAGVSQSPRYKVTKRGQDVALRCDPISGHVSLYWYRQALGQGPEFLTYFNYEAQQDKSGLPNDRFSAERPEGSISTLTIQRTEQRDSAMYRCASSLYPGTRMDYEQYFGPGTRLTVT.